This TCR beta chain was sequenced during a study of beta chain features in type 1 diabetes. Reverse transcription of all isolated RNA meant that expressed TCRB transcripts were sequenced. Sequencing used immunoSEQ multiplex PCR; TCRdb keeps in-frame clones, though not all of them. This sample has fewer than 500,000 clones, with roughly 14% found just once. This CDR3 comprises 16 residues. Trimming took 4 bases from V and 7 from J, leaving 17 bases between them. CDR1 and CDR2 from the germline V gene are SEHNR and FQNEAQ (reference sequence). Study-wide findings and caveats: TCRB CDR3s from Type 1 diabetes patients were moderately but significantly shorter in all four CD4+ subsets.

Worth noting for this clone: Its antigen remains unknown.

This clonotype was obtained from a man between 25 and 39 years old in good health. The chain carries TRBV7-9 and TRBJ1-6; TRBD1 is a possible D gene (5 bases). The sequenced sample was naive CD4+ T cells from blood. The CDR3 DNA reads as TGTGCCAGCAGCTCTATAATGGCAGGGTGGAATTCACCCCTCCACTTT. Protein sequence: CASSSIMAGWNSPLHF.